The next 2 T cell receptor beta chains were all read from a single sample in a study of blood T cell repertoires in COVID-19. Using immunoSEQ multiplex PCR, the repertoire was profiled, and TCRdb retains in-frame clones only, with some absent. The sample shows roughly 400,000 clones, around 87% of them seen only once. The sequenced sample consisted of peripheral blood. The origin of the receptors is a woman aged 60-75 years with COVID-19, enrolled during active disease.

Written as DNA, the CDR3 is TGCAGCGGGGACATCCTGAACACTGAAGCTTTCTTT. Residues: CSGDILNTEAFF. This chain connects TRBV29-1 to TRBJ1-1; possible D gene TRBD1, 6 bases. In germline, CDR1 is SQVTM, CDR2 ANQGSEA. V lost 7 bases to trimming and J lost 0 bases, with 9 bases between them. The length of the CDR3 is 12 residues.

V usage is TRBV5-8 and J usage is TRBJ1-1; TRBD1 matches 11 bases. J gave up 1 base and V 0 bases, and 2 bases lay outside the gene matches. CDR1 SGHTS and CDR2 YDEGEE come from the germline V gene. This CDR3 is built from 16 residues. CDR3: CASSLGTGGSNTEAFF. CDR3 nucleotides: TGTGCCAGCAGCTTGGGGACAGGGGGCTCGAACACTGAAGCTTTCTTT. Combining the CDR3 with reference TRBV5-8 and TRBJ1-1 gives the whole variable domain EAGVTQSPTHLIKTRGQQATLRCSPISGHTSVYWYQQALGLGLQFLLWYDEGEERNRGNFPPRFSGRQFPNYSSELNVNALELEDSALYLCASSLGTGGSNTEAFFGQGTRLTVV.